These T cell receptor beta chains were read from a single sample in a study of blood T cell repertoires in COVID-19. Profiled with immunoSEQ multiplex PCR; TCRdb holds only in-frame clones, not every one. The table lists approximately 670,000 clones, around 89% of them singletons. Material for sequencing was peripheral blood. The receptors were gathered from a young woman with acute or convalescent COVID-19. The CDR3 runs from the conserved cysteine through the conserved F or W. Each record gives: J gene, D gene, clone size, V gene, CDR3 protein, CDR3 DNA. D genes are given only for firm matches. The size field is filled for only some rows; it gives once, few, many or a size class.

>TRBJ2-7|TRBD1|-|TRBV5-6
CASTTPGQTYEQYF
TGTGCCAGCACCACCCCGGGACAGACCTACGAGCAGTACTTC
>TRBJ1-2|-|-|TRBV5-1
CASSTNGVNGYTF
TGCGCCAGCAGTACCAACGGTGTCAATGGCTACACCTTC
>TRBJ1-1|-|-|TRBV7-6
CASSLLGLLNTEAFF
TGTGCCAGCAGCTTATTAGGACTGCTGAACACTGAAGCTTTCTTT
>TRBJ1-1|-|-|TRBV7-2
CASSLRAAEGTEAFF
TGTGCCAGCAGCTTAAGAGCAGCCGAGGGCACTGAAGCTTTCTTT
>TRBJ2-3|TRBD2|-|TRBV10-3
CAIAGGTDTQYF
TGTGCCATAGCGGGGGGCACAGATACGCAGTATTTT
>TRBJ2-1|-|-|TRBV5-4
CASTNIGGSSYNEQFF
TGTGCCAGCACTAATATAGGGGGAAGCTCCTACAATGAGCAGTTCTTC
>TRBJ1-5|TRBD1|-|TRBV6-1
CASSEALTGGAFNQPQHF
TGTGCCAGCAGTGAAGCGCTGACAGGGGGCGCGTTTAATCAGCCCCAGCATTTT
>TRBJ2-5|-|-|TRBV29-1
CSVVAGLRGETQYF
TGCAGCGTTGTGGCGGGCCTCCGCGGGGAGACCCAGTACTTC
>TRBJ2-2|-|-|TRBV6-5
CASTYRVGTGELFF
TGTGCCAGCACCTACAGGGTGGGGACCGGGGAGCTGTTTTTT
>TRBJ1-1|-|-|TRBV6-5
CASSYKGDTEAFF
TGTGCCAGCAGTTACAAGGGGGACACTGAAGCTTTCTTT
>TRBJ2-5|TRBD1|once|TRBV9
CASSVVDRGALRQETQYF
TGTGCCAGCAGCGTAGTGGACAGGGGAGCACTCCGTCAAGAGACCCAGTACTTC
>TRBJ1-4|-|-|TRBV5-3
CARSFIPGAFNEKLFF
TGTGCCAGAAGCTTCATTCCAGGGGCATTTAATGAAAAACTGTTTTTT
>TRBJ1-1|TRBD1|-|TRBV9
CASSVGLGGRGNEAFF
TGTGCCAGCAGCGTAGGATTAGGGGGCCGGGGTAATGAAGCTTTCTTT
>TRBJ2-7|TRBD2|-|TRBV4-3
CASSQEHLAGGTYEQYF
TGCGCCAGCAGCCAGGAACATCTAGCGGGGGGCACCTACGAGCAGTACTTC
>TRBJ1-5|TRBD1|-|TRBV30
CAWRDRGNQPQHF
TGTGCCTGGAGGGACAGGGGCAATCAGCCCCAGCATTTT
>TRBJ1-5|-|-|TRBV7-8
CASSLDGRRDQPQHF
TGTGCCAGCAGCTTAGACGGGAGGCGGGATCAGCCCCAGCATTTT
>TRBJ1-5|-|-|TRBV19
CASSTYRVAGNQPQHF
TGTGCCAGTAGTACGTACAGGGTAGCCGGCAATCAGCCCCAGCATTTT
>TRBJ1-3|-|-|TRBV4-1
CASSQEGRPTRGTIYF
TGCGCCAGCAGCCAAGAGGGGCGACCGACGCGGGGCACCATATATTTT
>TRBJ1-2|-|once|TRBV2
CASSEMYNYGYTF
TGTGCCAGCAGTGAAATGTATAACTATGGCTACACCTTC
>TRBJ2-4|-|-|TRBV4-1
CASSQAAGPPDIQYF
TGCGCCAGCAGCCAAGCTGCAGGCCCGCCGGACATTCAGTACTTC
>TRBJ1-2|TRBD1|once|TRBV29-1
CSDSLQGDGYTF
TGCAGCGATAGCCTACAGGGGGATGGCTACACCTTC
>TRBJ1-3|-|-|TRBV12-3/TRBV12-4
CASSPQGNTIYF
TGTGCCAGCAGCCCACAGGGAAACACCATATATTTT
>TRBJ1-1|TRBD1|-|TRBV29-1
CSVNTGGQNTEAFF
TGCAGCGTTAATACAGGGGGCCAGAACACTGAAGCTTTCTTT
>TRBJ2-7|-|-|TRBV7-9
CASSPVGAYEQYF
TGTGCCAGCAGCCCAGTCGGAGCCTACGAGCAGTACTTC
>TRBJ1-3|-|-|TRBV28
CASQLQGNTIYF
TGTGCCAGCCAACTTCAGGGGAACACCATATATTTT
>TRBJ1-1|TRBD1|-|TRBV4-1
CASSHTTGSTEAFF
TGCGCCAGCAGCCATACGACAGGGAGCACTGAAGCTTTCTTT
>TRBJ1-3|TRBD1|-|TRBV29-1
CSVGGTGGTGNTIYF
TGCAGCGTTGGGGGGACAGGGGGCACAGGAAACACCATATATTTT
>TRBJ1-2|-|-|TRBV11-2
CASSSGTLFYGYTF
TGTGCCAGCAGCTCCGGGACACTGTTCTATGGCTACACCTTC
>TRBJ1-2|-|-|TRBV6-4
CASSDSGESGYTF
TGTGCCAGCAGTGACTCAGGGGAATCTGGCTACACCTTC
>TRBJ1-5|-|-|TRBV6-5
CASSYSFNQPQHF
TGTGCCAGCAGTTACTCCTTTAATCAGCCCCAGCATTTT
>TRBJ1-1|-|-|TRBV10-3
CAISDKTGPTEAFF
TGTGCCATCAGCGATAAGACAGGTCCCACTGAAGCTTTCTTT
>TRBJ1-1|-|few|TRBV28
CASTDTPQIGTEAFF
TGTGCCAGCACGGACACCCCGCAAATTGGCACTGAAGCTTTCTTT
>TRBJ1-2|TRBD1|-|TRBV5-1
CASSLIQGDSGYTF
TGCGCCAGCAGCTTAATACAGGGGGATAGTGGCTACACCTTC
>TRBJ2-1|-|-|TRBV5-5
CASSWGGRGNEQFF
TGTGCCAGCAGCTGGGGGGGGCGAGGCAATGAGCAGTTCTTC
>TRBJ1-6|TRBD1|-|TRBV25-1
CASSVSGGGSSPLHF
TGTGCCAGCAGTGTGTCAGGAGGGGGCTCTTCACCCCTCCACTTT
>TRBJ2-7|TRBD1|-|TRBV3-1/TRBV3-2
CASKKGQGYEQYF
TGTGCCAGCAAAAAGGGACAGGGTTACGAGCAGTACTTC
>TRBJ2-7|TRBD1|-|TRBV12-5
CASGLSSNRGYEQYF
TGTGCTAGTGGTTTGTCCTCGAACAGGGGCTACGAGCAGTACTTC
>TRBJ1-2|TRBD1|-|TRBV15
CATRRTGFEYGYTF
TGTGCCACCCGGAGGACAGGGTTTGAGTATGGCTACACCTTC
>TRBJ2-7|-|-|TRBV12-5
CASGLVPQGGHEQYF
TGTGCTAGTGGTTTGGTACCCCAGGGGGGCCACGAGCAGTACTTC
>TRBJ1-6|-|few|TRBV6-4
CASSDGGGNSPLHF
TGTGCCAGCAGTGACGGGGGAGGAAATTCACCCCTCCACTTT
>TRBJ1-2|TRBD1|-|TRBV7-3
CASSTGGGYGYTF
TGTGCCAGCAGTACAGGGGGAGGCTATGGCTACACCTTC
>TRBJ1-1|-|-|TRBV5-6
CASSLRGTEAFF
TGTGCCAGCAGCTTAAGGGGGACTGAAGCTTTCTTT
>TRBJ2-2|-|-|TRBV5-3
CARSLVFRAGELFF
TGTGCCAGAAGCTTGGTTTTCAGGGCCGGGGAGCTGTTTTTT
>TRBJ2-1|TRBD2|-|TRBV15
CATSPQRGAGYNEQFF
TGTGCCACCAGCCCCCAGCGGGGGGCCGGTTACAATGAGCAGTTCTTC
>TRBJ1-1|-|-|TRBV30
CAWSVTVALQVQAFF
TGTGCCTGGAGTGTCACGGTCGCCCTACAGGTCCAAGCTTTCTTT
>TRBJ1-2|-|-|TRBV19
CASSIGPGRDNYGYTF
TGTGCCAGTAGTATAGGGCCAGGGCGAGATAACTATGGCTACACCTTC
>TRBJ1-1|-|-|TRBV29-1
CSVEDRGGMNTEAFF
TGCAGCGTTGAAGACCGGGGGGGAATGAACACTGAAGCTTTCTTT
>TRBJ2-3|-|-|TRBV7-3
CASSLGGAFDTQYF
TGTGCCAGCAGCTTAGGGGGGGCGTTCGATACGCAGTATTTT
>TRBJ2-2|TRBD2|-|TRBV11-2
CASSTLLAGATGELFF
TGTGCCAGCAGCACCTTACTAGCGGGGGCAACCGGGGAGCTGTTTTTT
>TRBJ1-6|TRBD1|-|TRBV4-3
CASSLTVTGDSPLHF
TGCGCCAGCAGCCTAACCGTGACAGGGGATTCACCCCTCCACTTT
>TRBJ2-7|-|-|TRBV25-1
CASSGPGVEQYF
TGTGCCAGCAGCGGGCCAGGGGTCGAGCAGTACTTC